This T cell receptor beta chain was obtained from a study of blood T cell repertoires in COVID-19. Study context: The United States, Italy and Spain were the sources of the acute and convalescent COVID-19 samples. Nucleic acid was either cDNA or gDNA, and it came from T cells, B-cell-depleted T cells, or PBMCs.

Libraries were prepared by immunoSEQ multiplex PCR; TCRdb keeps only in-frame clonotypes and omits some of them. This sample carries 90,000 or so clones, about nine tenths of them seen once, and the ten largest clones take 6.5% to 8.5%. Germline V lookup: CDR1 LGHNA, CDR2 YSLEER. This CDR3 contains 15 residues. V was pared by 0 bases and J by 4 bases, with 11 bases between. Sequenced material: peripheral blood. The chain employs TRBV4-3 and TRBJ2-3; D is uncertain. This sequence originates from a man aged 18 to 30 with COVID-19, enrolled during active disease. The chain's CDR3 is CASSQDLWPADTQYF. CDR3 nucleotide sequence: TGCGCCAGCAGCCAAGACTTATGGCCCGCAGATACGCAGTATTTT.